The sequence of this T cell receptor beta chain was determined in a study of PD-L1 blockade in urothelial cancer. Study information: Male patients with bladder-origin urothelial cancer numbered about 85% of the 29.

Sequenced by immunoSEQ multiplex PCR; TCRdb stores in-frame clones only, minus some. The sample contains more than 90,000 clones, roughly 91% of which appear only once. V was shortened by 0 bases and J by 0 bases, with 8 bases between the two germline ends. The germline gives CDR1 SGHNT, CDR2 YENEEA. The CDR3 length is 15 residues. Specified time point: pretreatment peripheral blood. Anywhere from 1 to 8 samples came from each patient, spanning pretreatment and on-treatment. This sequence joins TRBV11-3 and TRBJ1-1, with D hard to call. Sequencing used PBMCs, obtained around atezolizumab (anti-PD-L1) treatment. This receptor was obtained from a man between 60 and 70 years old with urothelial cancer. The CDR3 is CASSLDSGMNTEAFF. CDR3 DNA: TGTGCCAGCAGCTTAGATTCAGGTATGAACACTGAAGCTTTCTTT.